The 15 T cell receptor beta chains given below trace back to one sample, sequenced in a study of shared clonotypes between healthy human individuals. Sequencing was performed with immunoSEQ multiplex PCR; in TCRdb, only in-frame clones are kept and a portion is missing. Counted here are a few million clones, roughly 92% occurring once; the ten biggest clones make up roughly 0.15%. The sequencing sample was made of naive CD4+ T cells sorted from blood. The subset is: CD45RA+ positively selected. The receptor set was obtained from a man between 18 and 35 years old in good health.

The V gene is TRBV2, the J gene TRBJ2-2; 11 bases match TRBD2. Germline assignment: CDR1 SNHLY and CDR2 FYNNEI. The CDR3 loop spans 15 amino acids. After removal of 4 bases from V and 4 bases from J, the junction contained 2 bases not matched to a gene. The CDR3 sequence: CASSGLAGRTGELFF. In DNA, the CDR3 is TGTGCCAGCAGTGGACTAGCGGGGCGCACCGGGGAGCTGTTTTTT.

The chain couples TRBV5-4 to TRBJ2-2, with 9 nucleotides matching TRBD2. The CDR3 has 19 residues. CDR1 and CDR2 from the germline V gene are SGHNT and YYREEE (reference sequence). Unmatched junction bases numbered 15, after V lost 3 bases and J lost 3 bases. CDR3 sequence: CASSSREVAGVRDTGELFF. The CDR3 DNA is TGTGCCAGCAGCTCCCGGGAAGTAGCGGGAGTAAGGGACACCGGGGAGCTGTTTTTT. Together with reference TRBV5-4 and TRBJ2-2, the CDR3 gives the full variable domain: ETGVTQSPTHLIKTRGQQVTLRCSSQSGHNTVSWYQQALGQGPQFIFQYYREEENGRGNFPPRFSGLQFPNYSSELNVNALELDDSALYLCASSSREVAGVRDTGELFFGEGSRLTVL.

The CDR3 loop reads CASSGSGTLTDTQYF. DNA of the CDR3: TGTGCCAGCAGCGGATCCGGGACCCTCACAGATACGCAGTATTTT. The V gene is TRBV5-5, the J gene TRBJ2-3; D might be TRBD1 or TRBD2, each matching 5 bases. The length of the CDR3 is 15 residues. Trimming cost V 4 bases and J 2 bases, with 14 bases left between them. CDR1 SGHKS and CDR2 YYEKEE come from the germline V gene (reference sequence). The whole variable domain, filled in from reference TRBV5-5 and TRBJ2-3, reads DAGVTQSPTHLIKTRGQQVTLRCSPISGHKSVSWYQQVLGQGPQFIFQYYEKEERGRGNFPDRFSARQFPNYSSELNVNALLLGDSALYLCASSGSGTLTDTQYFGPGTRLTVL.

In DNA, the CDR3 is TGTGCCAGCAGCTCCGTTAGGGGAAAGGACGAGCAGTACTTC. This encodes CASSSVRGKDEQYF. V is TRBV7-9 and J is TRBJ2-7; tentative D call: TRBD1 (5 bases). CDR1 SEHNR and CDR2 FQNEAQ come from the germline V gene (reference sequence). The CDR3 runs 14 residues. V was pared by 4 bases and J by 5 bases, with 15 bases between.

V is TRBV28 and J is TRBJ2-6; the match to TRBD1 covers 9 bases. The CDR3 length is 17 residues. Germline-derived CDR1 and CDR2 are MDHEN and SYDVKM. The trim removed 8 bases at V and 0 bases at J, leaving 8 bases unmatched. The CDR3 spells CASSRRDRVSGANVLTF. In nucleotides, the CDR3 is TGTGCCAGCTCCCGCCGGGACAGGGTCTCTGGGGCCAACGTCCTGACTTTC. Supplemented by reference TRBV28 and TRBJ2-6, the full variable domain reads DVKVTQSSRYLVKRTGEKVFLECVQDMDHENMFWYRQDPGLGLRLIYFSYDVKMKEKGDIPEGYSVSREKKERFSLILESASTNQTSMYLCASSRRDRVSGANVLTFGAGSRLTVL.

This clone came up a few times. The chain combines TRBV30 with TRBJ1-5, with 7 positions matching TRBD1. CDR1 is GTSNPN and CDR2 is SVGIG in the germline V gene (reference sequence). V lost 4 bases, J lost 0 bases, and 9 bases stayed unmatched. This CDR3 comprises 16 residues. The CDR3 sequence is CAWTPQGDYSNQPQHF. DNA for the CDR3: TGTGCCTGGACACCTCAGGGGGATTATAGCAATCAGCCCCAGCATTTT.

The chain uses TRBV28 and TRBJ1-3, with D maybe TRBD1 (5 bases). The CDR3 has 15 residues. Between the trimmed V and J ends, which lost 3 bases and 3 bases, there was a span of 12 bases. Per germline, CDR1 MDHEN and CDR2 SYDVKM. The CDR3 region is CASSLPGTVGNTIYF. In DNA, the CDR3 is TGTGCCAGCAGTTTGCCAGGGACGGTTGGAAACACCATATATTTT.

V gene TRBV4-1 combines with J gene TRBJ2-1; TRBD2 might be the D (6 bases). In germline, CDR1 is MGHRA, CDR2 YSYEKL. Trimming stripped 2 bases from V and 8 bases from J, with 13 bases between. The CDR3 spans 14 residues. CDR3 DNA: TGCGCCAGCAGCCAACAAGGGACTTTAGATGAGCAGTTCTTC. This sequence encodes CASSQQGTLDEQFF.

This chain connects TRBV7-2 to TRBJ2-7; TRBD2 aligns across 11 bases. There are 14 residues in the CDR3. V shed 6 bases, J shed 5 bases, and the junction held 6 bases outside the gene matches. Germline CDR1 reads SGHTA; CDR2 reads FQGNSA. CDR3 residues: CASRIAGGPNEQYF. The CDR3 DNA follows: TGTGCCAGCAGAATAGCGGGAGGGCCTAACGAGCAGTACTTC.

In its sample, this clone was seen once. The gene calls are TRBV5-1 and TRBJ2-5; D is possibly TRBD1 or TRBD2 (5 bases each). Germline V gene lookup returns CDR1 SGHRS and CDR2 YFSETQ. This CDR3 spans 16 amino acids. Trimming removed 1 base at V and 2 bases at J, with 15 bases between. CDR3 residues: CASSLTLGTAQETQYF. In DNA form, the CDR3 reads TGCGCCAGCAGCTTGACTCTAGGGACCGCACAAGAGACCCAGTACTTC.

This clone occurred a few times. This CDR3 reads CASSYMGSTEAFF. CDR3 coding DNA: TGTGCCAGCAGTTACATGGGGAGCACTGAAGCTTTCTTT. This chain connects TRBV6-6 to TRBJ1-1; no clear D. V shed 2 bases and J shed 4 bases, with 8 bases lying between them. The length of the CDR3 is 13 residues. Germline assignment: CDR1 MNHNY and CDR2 SVGAGI (reference sequence).

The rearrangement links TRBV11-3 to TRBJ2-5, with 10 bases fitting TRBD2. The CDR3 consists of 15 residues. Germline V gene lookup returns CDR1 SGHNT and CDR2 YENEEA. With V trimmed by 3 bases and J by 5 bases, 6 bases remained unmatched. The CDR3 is CASSLKREGRETQYF. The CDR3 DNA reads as TGTGCCAGCAGCTTGAAGCGGGAGGGCCGGGAGACCCAGTACTTC. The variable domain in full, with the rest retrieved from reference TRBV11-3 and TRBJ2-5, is EAGVVQSPRYKIIEKKQPVAFWCNPISGHNTLYWYLQNLGQGPELLIRYENEEAVDDSQLPKDRFSAERLKGVDSTLKIQPAELGDSAVYLCASSLKREGRETQYFGPGTRLLVL.

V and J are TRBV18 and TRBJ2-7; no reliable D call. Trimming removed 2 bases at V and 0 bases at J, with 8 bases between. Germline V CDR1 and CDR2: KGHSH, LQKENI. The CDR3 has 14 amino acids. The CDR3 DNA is TGTGCCAGCTCACCAATCTCTAGCTCCTACGAGCAGTACTTC. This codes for CASSPISSSYEQYF.

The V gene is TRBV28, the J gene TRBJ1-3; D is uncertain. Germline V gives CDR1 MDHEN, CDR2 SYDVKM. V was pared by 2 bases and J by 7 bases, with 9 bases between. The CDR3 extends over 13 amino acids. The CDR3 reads CASSLGGFNTIYF. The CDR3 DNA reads TGTGCCAGCAGTTTAGGAGGTTTCAACACCATATATTTT.

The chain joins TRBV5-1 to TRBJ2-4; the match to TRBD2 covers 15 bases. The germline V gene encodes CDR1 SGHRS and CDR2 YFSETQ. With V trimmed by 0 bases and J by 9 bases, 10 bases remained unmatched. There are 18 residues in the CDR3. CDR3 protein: CASSLGTSGRAGLGIQYF. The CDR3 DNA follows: TGCGCCAGCAGCTTGGGGACTAGCGGGAGGGCCGGCCTCGGCATTCAGTACTTC.